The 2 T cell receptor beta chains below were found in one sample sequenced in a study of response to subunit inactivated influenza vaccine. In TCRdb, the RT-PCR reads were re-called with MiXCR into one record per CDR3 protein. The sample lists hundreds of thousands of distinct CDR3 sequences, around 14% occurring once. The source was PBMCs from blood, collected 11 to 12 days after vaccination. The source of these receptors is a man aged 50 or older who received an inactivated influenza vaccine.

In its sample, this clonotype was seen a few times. The CDR3 DNA reads as TGCGCCAGCACGAGAGACAGGGACTGGGCTGAAGCTTTCTTT. Encoded protein: CASTRDRDWAEAFF. V usage is TRBV5-1 and J usage is TRBJ1-1; 7 bases fit TRBD1. The CDR3 has 14 amino acids. Germline assignment: CDR1 SGHRS and CDR2 YFSETQ. The junction had 11 bases not matched to a gene; V was cut back by 6 bases and J by 6 bases.

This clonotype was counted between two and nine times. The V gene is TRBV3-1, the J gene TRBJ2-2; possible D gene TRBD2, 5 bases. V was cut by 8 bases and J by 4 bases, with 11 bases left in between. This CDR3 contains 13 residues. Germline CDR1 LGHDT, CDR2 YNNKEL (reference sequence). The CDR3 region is CASRGPITGELFF. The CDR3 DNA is TGTGCCAGCCGCGGGCCGATCACCGGGGAGCTGTTTTTT.